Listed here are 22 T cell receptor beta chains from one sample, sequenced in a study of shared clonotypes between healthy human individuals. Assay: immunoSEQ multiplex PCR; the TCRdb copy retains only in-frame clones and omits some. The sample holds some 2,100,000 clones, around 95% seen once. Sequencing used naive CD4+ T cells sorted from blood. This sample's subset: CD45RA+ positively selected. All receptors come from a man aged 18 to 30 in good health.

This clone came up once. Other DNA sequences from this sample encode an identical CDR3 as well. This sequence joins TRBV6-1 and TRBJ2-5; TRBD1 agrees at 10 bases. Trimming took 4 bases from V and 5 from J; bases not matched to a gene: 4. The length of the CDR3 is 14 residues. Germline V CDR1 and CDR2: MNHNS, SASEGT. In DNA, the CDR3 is TGTGCCAGCAGTGGACAGGGGGCTGGGGAGACCCAGTACTTC. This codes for CASSGQGAGETQYF.

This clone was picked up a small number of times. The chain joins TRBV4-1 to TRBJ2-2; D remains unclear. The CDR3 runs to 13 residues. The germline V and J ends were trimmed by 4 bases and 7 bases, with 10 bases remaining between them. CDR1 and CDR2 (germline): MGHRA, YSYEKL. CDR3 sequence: CASSPRTDGELFF. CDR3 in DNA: TGCGCCAGCAGCCCCCGCACGGACGGGGAGCTGTTTTTT.

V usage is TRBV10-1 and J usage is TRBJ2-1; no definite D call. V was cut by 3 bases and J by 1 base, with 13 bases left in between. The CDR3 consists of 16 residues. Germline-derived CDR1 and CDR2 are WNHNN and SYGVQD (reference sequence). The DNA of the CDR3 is TGCGCCAGCAGTGATGAGCTTCCCGGTTCCTACAATGAGCAGTTCTTC. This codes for CASSDELPGSYNEQFF.

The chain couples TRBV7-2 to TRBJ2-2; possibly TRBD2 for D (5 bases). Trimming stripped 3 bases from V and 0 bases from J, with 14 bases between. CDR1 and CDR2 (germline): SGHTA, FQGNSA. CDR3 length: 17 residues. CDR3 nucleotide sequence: TGTGCCAGCAGCTTCTTGAGCGGAACGTCGAACACCGGGGAGCTGTTTTTT. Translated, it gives CASSFLSGTSNTGELFF.

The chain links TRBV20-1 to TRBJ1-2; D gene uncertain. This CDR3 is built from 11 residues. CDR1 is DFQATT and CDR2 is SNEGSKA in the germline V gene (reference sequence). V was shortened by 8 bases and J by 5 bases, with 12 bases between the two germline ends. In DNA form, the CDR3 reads TGCAGTACCGGCGGAGGGTATGGCTACACCTTC. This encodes CSTGGGYGYTF.

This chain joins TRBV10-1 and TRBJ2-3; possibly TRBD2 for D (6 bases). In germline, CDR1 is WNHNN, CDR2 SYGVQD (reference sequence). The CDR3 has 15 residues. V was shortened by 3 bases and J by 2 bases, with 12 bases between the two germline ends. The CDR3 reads CASSDSGLTTDTQYF. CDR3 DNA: TGCGCCAGCAGTGACTCGGGACTCACCACAGATACGCAGTATTTT.

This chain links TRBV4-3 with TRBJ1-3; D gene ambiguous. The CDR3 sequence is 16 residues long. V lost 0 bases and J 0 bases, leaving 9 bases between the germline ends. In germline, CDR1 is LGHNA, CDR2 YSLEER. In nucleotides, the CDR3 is TGCGCCAGCAGCCAAGAAAAAGCGGGCTCTGGAAACACCATATATTTT. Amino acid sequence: CASSQEKAGSGNTIYF.

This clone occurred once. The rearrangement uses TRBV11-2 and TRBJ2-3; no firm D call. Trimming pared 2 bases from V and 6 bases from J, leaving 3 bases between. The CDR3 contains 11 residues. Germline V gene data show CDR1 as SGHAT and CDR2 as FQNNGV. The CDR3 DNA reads TGTGCCAGCAGCTTATACGATACGCAGTATTTT. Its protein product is CASSLYDTQYF. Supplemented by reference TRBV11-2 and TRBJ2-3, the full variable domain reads EAGVAQSPRYKIIEKRQSVAFWCNPISGHATLYWYQQILGQGPKLLIQFQNNGVVDDSQLPKDRFSAERLKGVDSTLKIQPAKLEDSAVYLCASSLYDTQYFGPGTRLTVL.

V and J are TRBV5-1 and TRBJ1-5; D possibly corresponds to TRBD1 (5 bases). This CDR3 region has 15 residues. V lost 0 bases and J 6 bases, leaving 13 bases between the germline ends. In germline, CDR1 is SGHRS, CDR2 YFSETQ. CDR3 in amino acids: CASSLAGGMGQPQHF. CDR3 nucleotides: TGCGCCAGCAGCTTGGCCGGGGGGATGGGTCAGCCCCAGCATTTT.

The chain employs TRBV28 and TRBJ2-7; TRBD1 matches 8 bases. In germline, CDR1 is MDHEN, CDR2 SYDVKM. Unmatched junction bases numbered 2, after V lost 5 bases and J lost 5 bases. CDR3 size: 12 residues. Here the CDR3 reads CASSDRGHEQYF. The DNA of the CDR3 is TGTGCCAGCAGTGACAGGGGTCACGAGCAGTACTTC.

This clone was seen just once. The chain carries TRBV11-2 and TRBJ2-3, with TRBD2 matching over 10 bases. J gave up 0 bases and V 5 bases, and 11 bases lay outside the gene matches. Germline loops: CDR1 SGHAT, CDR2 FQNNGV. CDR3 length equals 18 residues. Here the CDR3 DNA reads TGTGCCAGCAGCCCACGTCAGAAGACTAGCGGGAGCACAGATACGCAGTATTTT. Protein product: CASSPRQKTSGSTDTQYF.

DNA of the CDR3: TGCGCCAGCACTCCATCGACTAGCGGGGGGCTGGATACGCAGTATTTT. Translated, it gives CASTPSTSGGLDTQYF. The chain joins TRBV5-1 to TRBJ2-3; 13 bases match TRBD2. Germline V gene data show CDR1 as SGHRS and CDR2 as YFSETQ. With V trimmed by 6 bases and J by 6 bases, 10 bases remained unmatched. The CDR3 has 16 amino acids.

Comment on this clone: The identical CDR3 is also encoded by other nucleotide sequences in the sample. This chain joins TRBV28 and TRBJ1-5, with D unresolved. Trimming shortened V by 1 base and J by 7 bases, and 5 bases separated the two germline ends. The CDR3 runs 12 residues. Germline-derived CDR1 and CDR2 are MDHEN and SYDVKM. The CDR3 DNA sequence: TGTGCCAGCAGTTTATTGGGCCAGCCCCAGCATTTT. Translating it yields CASSLLGQPQHF.

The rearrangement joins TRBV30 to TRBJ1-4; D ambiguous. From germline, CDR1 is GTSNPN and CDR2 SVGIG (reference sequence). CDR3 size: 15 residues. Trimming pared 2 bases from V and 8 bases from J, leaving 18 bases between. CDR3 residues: CAWSRSALSEEKLFF. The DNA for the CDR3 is TGTGCCTGGAGTCGATCCGCCCTAAGCGAAGAAAAACTGTTTTTT.

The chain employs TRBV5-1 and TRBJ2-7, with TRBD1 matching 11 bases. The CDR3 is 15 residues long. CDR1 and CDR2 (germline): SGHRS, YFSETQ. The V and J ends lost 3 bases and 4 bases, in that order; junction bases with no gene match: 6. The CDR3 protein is CASSWTGGVSYEQYF. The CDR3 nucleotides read TGCGCCAGCAGCTGGACAGGGGGCGTTAGTTACGAGCAGTACTTC.

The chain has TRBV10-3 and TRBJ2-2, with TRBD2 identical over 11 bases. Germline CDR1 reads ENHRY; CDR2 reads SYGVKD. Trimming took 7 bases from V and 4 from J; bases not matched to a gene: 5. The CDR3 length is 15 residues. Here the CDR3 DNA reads TGTGCCATCACCGCGACTAGCGGGGTCACCGGGGAGCTGTTTTTT. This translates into CAITATSGVTGELFF.

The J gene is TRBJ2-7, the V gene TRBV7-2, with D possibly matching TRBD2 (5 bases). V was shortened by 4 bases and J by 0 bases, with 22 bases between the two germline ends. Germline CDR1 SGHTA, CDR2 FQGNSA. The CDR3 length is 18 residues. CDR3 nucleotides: TGTGCCAGCAGCTCCACCCCCCGATCGGGAAGCTTCTCCTACGAGCAGTACTTC. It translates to CASSSTPRSGSFSYEQYF.

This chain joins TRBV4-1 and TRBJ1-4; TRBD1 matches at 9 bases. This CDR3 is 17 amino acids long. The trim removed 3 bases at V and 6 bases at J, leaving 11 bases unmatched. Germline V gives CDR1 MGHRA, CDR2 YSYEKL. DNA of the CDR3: TGCGCCAGCAGCCACGGGGGGGACAGGGATGAAGATGAAAAACTGTTTTTT. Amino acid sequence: CASSHGGDRDEDEKLFF.

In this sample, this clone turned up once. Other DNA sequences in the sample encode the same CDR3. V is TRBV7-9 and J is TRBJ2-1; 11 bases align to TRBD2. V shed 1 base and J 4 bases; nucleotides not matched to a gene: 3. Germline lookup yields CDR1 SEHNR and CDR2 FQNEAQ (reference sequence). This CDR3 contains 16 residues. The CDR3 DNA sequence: TGTGCCAGCAGCTTAGGTGGGACTAGCGGTTACAATGAGCAGTTCTTC. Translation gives CASSLGGTSGYNEQFF.

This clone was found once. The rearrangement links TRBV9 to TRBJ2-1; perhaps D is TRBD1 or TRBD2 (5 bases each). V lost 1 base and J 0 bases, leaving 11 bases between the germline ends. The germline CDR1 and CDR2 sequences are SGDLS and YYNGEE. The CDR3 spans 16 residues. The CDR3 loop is CASSVSWGSSYNEQFF. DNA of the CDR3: TGTGCCAGCAGCGTAAGTTGGGGGAGCTCCTACAATGAGCAGTTCTTC.

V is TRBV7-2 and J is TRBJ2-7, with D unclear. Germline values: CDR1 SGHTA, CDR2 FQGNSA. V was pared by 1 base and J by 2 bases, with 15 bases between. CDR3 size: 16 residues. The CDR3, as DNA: TGTGCCAGCAGCTTAGTCTCGGTGGGTGCGGCCTACGAGCAGTACTTC. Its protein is CASSLVSVGAAYEQYF.

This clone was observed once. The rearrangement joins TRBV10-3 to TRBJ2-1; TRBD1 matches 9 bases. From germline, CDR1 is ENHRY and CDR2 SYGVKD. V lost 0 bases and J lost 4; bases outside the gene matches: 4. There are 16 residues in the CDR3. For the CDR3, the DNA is TGTGCCATCAGTGAGTCTTCCGGGACAGGGTACAATGAGCAGTTCTTC. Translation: CAISESSGTGYNEQFF.